This record concerns one TCR beta chain sequence. No antigen is known for it. This sample stems from a study of CD8 T cell repertoires and HIV-1 epitope variants. Assay used: immunoSEQ multiplex PCR; TCRdb lists only in-frame clones, some missing. The sample records 6,000 or so clones, approximately 72% being singletons. There are 13 residues in the CDR3. CDR1 MDHEN and CDR2 SYDVKM come from the germline V gene. V gave up 8 bases and J gave up 8 bases, with 16 bases separating them. V usage is TRBV28 and J usage is TRBJ2-1; the D gene is possibly TRBD2 (6 bases). The source is a male donor with HIV. Sequencing was performed on cultured CD8+ T cells derived from PBMCs. CDR3 loop: CASLTTSKDEQFF. The CDR3 region has the DNA TGTGCCAGCCTGACTACTAGCAAGGATGAGCAGTTCTTC. Combining the CDR3 with reference TRBV28 and TRBJ2-1 gives the whole variable domain DVKVTQSSRYLVKRTGEKVFLECVQDMDHENMFWYRQDPGLGLRLIYFSYDVKMKEKGDIPEGYSVSREKKERFSLILESASTNQTSMYLCASLTTSKDEQFFGPGTRLTVL.